This T cell receptor (beta chain) was sequenced in a study of response to subunit inactivated influenza vaccine. Study-level findings and limits: T cells newly recruited by each seasonal influenza vaccination are few, the authors suggested.

This clonotype was counted between two and nine times. No antigen is known for it. MiXCR was run by TCRdb on the RT-PCR reads, yielding one entry per CDR3 protein. The table records about 190,000 distinct CDR3 sequences, approximately 15% of them present only once. The CDR3 has 15 residues. V shed 2 bases and J shed 0 bases, with 7 bases lying between them. CDR1 and CDR2 (germline): SNHLY, FYNNEI. The chain employs TRBV2 and TRBJ1-4, with D hard to call. The TCR sequence derives from a man in his fifties or sixties who received an inactivated influenza vaccine. The sample was CD8+ T cells sorted from PBMCs, taken 4 to 6 days after vaccination. The CDR3 spells CASSERWATNEKLFF. The CDR3 DNA sequence: TGTGCCAGCAGTGAACGATGGGCAACTAATGAAAAACTGTTTTTT.